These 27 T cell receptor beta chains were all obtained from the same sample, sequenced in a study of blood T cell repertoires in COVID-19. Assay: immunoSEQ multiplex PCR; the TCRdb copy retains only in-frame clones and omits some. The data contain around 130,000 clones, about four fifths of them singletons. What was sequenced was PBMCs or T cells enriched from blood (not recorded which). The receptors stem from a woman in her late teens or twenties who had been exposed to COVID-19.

The chain's CDR3 is CASSLTPGNEQFF. In DNA form, the CDR3 reads TGCGCCAGCAGCTTGACTCCGGGCAATGAGCAGTTCTTC. This chain joins TRBV5-1 and TRBJ2-1; D gene unclear. V was shortened by 1 base and J by 6 bases, with 8 bases between the two germline ends. The CDR3 totals 13 residues. The germline gives CDR1 SGHRS, CDR2 YFSETQ.

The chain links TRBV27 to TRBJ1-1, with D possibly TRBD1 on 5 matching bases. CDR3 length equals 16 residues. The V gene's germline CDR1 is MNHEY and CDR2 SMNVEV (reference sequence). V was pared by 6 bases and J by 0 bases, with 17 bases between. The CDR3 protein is CASSLSGVGVNTEAFF. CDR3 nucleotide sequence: TGTGCCAGCAGCCTCTCGGGGGTCGGGGTGAACACTGAAGCTTTCTTT.

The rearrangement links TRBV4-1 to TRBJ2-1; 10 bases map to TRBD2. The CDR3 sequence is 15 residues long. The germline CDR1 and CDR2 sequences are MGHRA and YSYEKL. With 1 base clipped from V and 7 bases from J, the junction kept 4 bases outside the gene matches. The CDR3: CASSQALAGVNEQFF. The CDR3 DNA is TGCGCCAGCAGCCAAGCGCTAGCGGGAGTAAATGAGCAGTTCTTC.

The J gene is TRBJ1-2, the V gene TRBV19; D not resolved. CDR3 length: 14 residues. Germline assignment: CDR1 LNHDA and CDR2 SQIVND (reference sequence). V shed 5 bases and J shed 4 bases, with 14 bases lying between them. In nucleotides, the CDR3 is TGTGCCAGTAGTCCAGGCGTGAATTCCTATGGCTACACCTTC. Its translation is CASSPGVNSYGYTF.

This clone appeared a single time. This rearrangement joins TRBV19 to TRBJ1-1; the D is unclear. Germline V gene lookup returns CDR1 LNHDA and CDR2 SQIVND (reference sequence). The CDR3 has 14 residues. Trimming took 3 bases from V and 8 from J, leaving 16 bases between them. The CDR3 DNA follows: TGTGCCAGTAGTATTGGTGGTGGCGGTCCCGAAGCTTTCTTT. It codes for CASSIGGGGPEAFF.

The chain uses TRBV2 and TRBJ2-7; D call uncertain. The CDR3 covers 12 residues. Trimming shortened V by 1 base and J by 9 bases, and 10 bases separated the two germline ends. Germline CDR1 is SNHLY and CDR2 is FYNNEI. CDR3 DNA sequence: TGTGCCAGCAGTGAAGGTGGGCACCGGCAGTACTTC. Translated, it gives CASSEGGHRQYF.

The CDR3 DNA follows: TGTGCCAGCACGACAGGGGGCCAGCCCCAGCATTTT. Protein sequence: CASTTGGQPQHF. The J gene is TRBJ1-5, the V gene TRBV25-1; 10 bases fit TRBD1. V was pared by 7 bases and J by 7 bases, with 1 base of the junction left unmatched. CDR1 is MGHDK, CDR2 SYGVNS, per germline. The CDR3 spans 12 residues.

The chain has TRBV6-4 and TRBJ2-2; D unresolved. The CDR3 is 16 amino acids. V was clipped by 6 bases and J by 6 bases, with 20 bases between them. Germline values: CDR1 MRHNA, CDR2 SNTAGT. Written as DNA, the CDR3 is TGTGCCAGCAGGTCTAGTGGCCCAAGTGGTCCCGGGGAGCTGTTTTTT. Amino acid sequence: CASRSSGPSGPGELFF.

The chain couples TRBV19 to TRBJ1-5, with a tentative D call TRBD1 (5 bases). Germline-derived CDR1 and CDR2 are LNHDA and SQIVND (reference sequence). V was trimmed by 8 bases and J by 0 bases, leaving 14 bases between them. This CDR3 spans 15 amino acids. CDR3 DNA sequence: TGTGCCAGTTCCACGACAGTTTATAGCAATCAGCCCCAGCATTTT. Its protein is CASSTTVYSNQPQHF.

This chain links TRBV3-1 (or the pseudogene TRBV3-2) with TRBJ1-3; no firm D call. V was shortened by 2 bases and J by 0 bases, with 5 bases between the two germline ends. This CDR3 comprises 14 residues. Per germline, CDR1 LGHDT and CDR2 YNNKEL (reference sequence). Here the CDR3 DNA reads TGTGCCAGCAGCCAAATGAGCTCTGGAAACACCATATATTTT. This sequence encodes CASSQMSSGNTIYF.

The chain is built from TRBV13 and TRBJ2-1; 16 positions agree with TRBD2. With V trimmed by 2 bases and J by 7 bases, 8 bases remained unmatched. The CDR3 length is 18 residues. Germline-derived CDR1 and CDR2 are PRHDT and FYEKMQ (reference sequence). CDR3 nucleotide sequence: TGTGCCAGCAGCTTACCCTGGGGACTAGCGGGAGGGGAAAATGAGCAGTTCTTC. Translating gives CASSLPWGLAGGENEQFF.

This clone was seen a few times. The CDR3 DNA reads TGTGCCAGTAGTCCCGAGACTAGCGGGAGTAATGAGCAGTTCTTC. Residues: CASSPETSGSNEQFF. This chain links TRBV19 with TRBJ2-1, with 12 bases that match TRBD2. The trim removed 5 bases at V and 7 bases at J, leaving 6 bases unmatched. From germline, CDR1 is LNHDA and CDR2 SQIVND (reference sequence). The CDR3 runs 15 residues.

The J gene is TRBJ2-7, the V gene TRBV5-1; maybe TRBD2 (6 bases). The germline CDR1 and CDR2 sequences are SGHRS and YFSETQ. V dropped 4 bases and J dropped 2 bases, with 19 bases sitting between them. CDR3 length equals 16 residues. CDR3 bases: TGCGCCAGCAGCCGCCCTACGCGCGGGAAGGCCTACGAGCAGTACTTC. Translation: CASSRPTRGKAYEQYF. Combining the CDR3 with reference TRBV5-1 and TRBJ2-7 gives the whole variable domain KAGVTQTPRYLIKTRGQQVTLSCSPISGHRSVSWYQQTPGQGLQFLFEYFSETQRNKGNFPGRFSGRQFSNSRSEMNVSTLELGDSALYLCASSRPTRGKAYEQYFGPGTRLTVT.

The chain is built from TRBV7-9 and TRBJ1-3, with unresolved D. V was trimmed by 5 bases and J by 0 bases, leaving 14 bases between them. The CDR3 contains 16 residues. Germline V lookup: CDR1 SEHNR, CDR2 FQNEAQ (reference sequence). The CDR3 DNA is TGTGCCAGCAGCCCCCGGGGAACAGTCTCTGGAAACACCATATATTTT. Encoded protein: CASSPRGTVSGNTIYF.

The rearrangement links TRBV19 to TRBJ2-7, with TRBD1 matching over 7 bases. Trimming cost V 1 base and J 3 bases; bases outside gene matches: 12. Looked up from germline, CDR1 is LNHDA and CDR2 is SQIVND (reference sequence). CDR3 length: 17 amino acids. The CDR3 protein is CASSIGNRGRYVYEQYF. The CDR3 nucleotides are TGTGCCAGTAGTATAGGTAACAGGGGCCGATACGTCTACGAGCAGTACTTC.

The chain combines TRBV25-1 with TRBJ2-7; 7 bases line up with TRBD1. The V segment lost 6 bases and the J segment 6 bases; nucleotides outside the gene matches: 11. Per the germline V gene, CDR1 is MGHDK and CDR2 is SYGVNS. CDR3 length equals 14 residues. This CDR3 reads CASRRQGREGEQYF. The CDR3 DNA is TGTGCCAGCAGAAGACAGGGAAGAGAGGGCGAGCAGTACTTC.

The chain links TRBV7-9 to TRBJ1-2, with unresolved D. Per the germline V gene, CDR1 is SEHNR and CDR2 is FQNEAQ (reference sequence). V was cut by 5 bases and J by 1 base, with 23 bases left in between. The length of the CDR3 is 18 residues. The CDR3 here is CASSPFGWAIDHNYGYTF. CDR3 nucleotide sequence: TGTGCCAGCAGCCCTTTTGGGTGGGCCATTGACCATAACTATGGCTACACCTTC.

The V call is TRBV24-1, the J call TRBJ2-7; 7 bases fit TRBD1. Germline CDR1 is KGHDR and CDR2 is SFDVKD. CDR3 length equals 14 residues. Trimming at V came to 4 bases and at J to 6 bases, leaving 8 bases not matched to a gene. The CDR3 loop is CATSESGTAAEQYF. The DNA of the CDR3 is TGTGCCACCAGTGAGTCAGGGACAGCAGCCGAGCAGTACTTC.

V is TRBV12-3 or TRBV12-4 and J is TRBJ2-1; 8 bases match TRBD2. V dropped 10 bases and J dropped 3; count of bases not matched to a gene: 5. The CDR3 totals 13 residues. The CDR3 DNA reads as TGTGCCATCCGGGGGGGATACTACAATGAGCAGTTCTTC. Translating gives CAIRGGYYNEQFF.

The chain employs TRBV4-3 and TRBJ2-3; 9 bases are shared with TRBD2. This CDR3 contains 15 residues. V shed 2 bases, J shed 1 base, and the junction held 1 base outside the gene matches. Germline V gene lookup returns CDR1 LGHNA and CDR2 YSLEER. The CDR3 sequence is CASSQRTSGTDTQYF. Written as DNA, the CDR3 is TGCGCCAGCAGCCAAAGGACTAGCGGCACAGATACGCAGTATTTT.

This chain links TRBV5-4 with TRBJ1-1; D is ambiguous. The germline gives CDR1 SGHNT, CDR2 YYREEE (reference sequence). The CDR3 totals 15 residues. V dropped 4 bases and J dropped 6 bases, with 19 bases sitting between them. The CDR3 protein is CASSEYPLPVPEAFF. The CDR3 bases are TGTGCCAGCAGCGAATACCCCCTCCCGGTTCCTGAAGCTTTCTTT.

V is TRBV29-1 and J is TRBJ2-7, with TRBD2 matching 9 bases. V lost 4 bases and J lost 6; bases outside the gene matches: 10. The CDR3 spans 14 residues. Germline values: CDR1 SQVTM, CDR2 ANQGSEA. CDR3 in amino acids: CSVGLAGVYAEQYF. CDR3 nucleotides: TGCAGCGTTGGGTTAGCGGGAGTTTATGCCGAGCAGTACTTC.

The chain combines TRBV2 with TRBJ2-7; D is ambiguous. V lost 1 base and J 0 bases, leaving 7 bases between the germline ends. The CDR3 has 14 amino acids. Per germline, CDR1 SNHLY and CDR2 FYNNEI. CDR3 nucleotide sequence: TGTGCCAGCAGTGAAGTATGGAGCTCCTACGAGCAGTACTTC. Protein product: CASSEVWSSYEQYF.

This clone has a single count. The CDR3 protein is CASSLGGGSYEQYF. The DNA of the CDR3 is TGTGCCAGCTCGCTAGGAGGAGGATCCTACGAGCAGTACTTC. The chain has TRBV18 and TRBJ2-7; D might be TRBD2 (5 bases). This CDR3 has 14 amino acids. The germline V gene has CDR1 KGHSH and CDR2 LQKENI. With 6 bases removed from V and 1 base from J, the gap between germline ends came to 13 bases.

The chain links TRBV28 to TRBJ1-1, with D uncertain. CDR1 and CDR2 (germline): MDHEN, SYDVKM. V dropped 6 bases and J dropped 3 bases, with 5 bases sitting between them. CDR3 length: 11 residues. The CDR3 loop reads CASSLYTEAFF. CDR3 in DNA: TGTGCCAGCAGCTTGTACACTGAAGCTTTCTTT.

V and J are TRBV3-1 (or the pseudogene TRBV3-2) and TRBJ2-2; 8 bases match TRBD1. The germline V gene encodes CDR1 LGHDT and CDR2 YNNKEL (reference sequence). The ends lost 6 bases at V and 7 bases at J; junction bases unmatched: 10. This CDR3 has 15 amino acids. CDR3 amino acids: CASSPPGQGSGELFF. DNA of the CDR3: TGTGCCAGCAGTCCTCCCGGACAGGGAAGCGGGGAGCTGTTTTTT.

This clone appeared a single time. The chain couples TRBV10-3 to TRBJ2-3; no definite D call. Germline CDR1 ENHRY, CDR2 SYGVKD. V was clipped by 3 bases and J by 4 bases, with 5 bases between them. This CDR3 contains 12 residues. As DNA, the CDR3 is TGTGCCATCAGTGATCGGTCAGATACGCAGTATTTT. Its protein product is CAISDRSDTQYF.